The clone carrying this T cell receptor (beta chain) was counted at least ten times. The data were obtained in a study of T cells in Graves' hyperthyroidism and ophthalmopathy. Lactation, pregnancy, other autoimmune disease or uncontrolled infection excluded patients. Diagnostic decisions used clinical symptoms, serum thyroxine and TRAb, thyroid ultrasound and orbital computed tomography. Authors of the study amplified TCR beta CDR3 regions from RNA transcripts. The TCR CDR3 was amplified in a first-round RT-PCR using the HTBI primer set. Using its own MiXCR run on the multiplex PCR reads, TCRdb lists one record per CDR3 protein. The data contain approximately 400,000 distinct CDR3 sequences, about 15% of them singletons. The CDR3 is made up of 14 amino acids. Per germline, CDR1 SGHTA and CDR2 FQGNSA. V was pared by 1 base and J by 1 base, with 7 bases between.

The rearrangement joins TRBV7-2 to TRBJ2-5; D gene unclear. Sequencing was performed on blood. This clonotype was obtained from a woman aged 25 to 45 with Graves' ophthalmopathy. CDR3 region: CASSLESSQETQYF. The DNA for the CDR3 is TGTGCCAGCAGCTTAGAGAGCAGCCAAGAGACCCAGTACTTC.